The 16 T cell receptor beta chains given below trace back to one sample, sequenced in a study of blood T cell repertoires in COVID-19. TCRdb's table, derived via immunoSEQ multiplex PCR, lists solely in-frame clones and lacks some. In the table there are tens of thousands of clones, approximately 86% of which are singletons. The sequenced sample was peripheral blood. Every receptor here comes from a man aged 50-60 years with acute or convalescent COVID-19.

The rearrangement uses TRBV2 and TRBJ1-6; D gene ambiguous. The CDR3 is 13 residues long. Trimming left V 2 bases short and J 5 bases short, with 4 bases between. Germline V gene lookup returns CDR1 SNHLY and CDR2 FYNNEI. As DNA, the CDR3 is TGTGCCAGCAGTGAACCCAATAATTCACCCCTCCACTTT. Its translation is CASSEPNNSPLHF. The entire variable domain, with the rest obtained from reference TRBV2 and TRBJ1-6, is as follows: EPEVTQTPSHQVTQMGQEVILRCVPISNHLYFYWYRQILGQKVEFLVSFYNNEISEKSEIFDDQFSVERPDGSNFTLKIRSTKLEDSAMYFCASSEPNNSPLHFGNGTRLTVT.

The V gene is TRBV18, the J gene TRBJ1-2; D remains unclear. V lost 5 bases to trimming and J lost 8 bases, with 12 bases between them. In germline, CDR1 is KGHSH, CDR2 LQKENI. The CDR3 runs to 12 residues. The DNA for the CDR3 is TGTGCCAGCTCAACAGCAAGTAGGGGCTACACCTTC. The encoded protein is CASSTASRGYTF.

This rearrangement joins TRBV10-3 to TRBJ1-2, with D unclear. Trimming took 3 bases from V and 8 from J, leaving 13 bases between them. This CDR3 spans 13 amino acids. The germline gives CDR1 ENHRY, CDR2 SYGVKD. The CDR3 sequence is CAISEQLHRGYTF. Written as DNA, the CDR3 is TGTGCCATCAGTGAACAGCTCCACCGAGGCTACACCTTC.

V and J are TRBV18 and TRBJ2-1; TRBD1 matches 9 bases. The germline gives CDR1 KGHSH, CDR2 LQKENI. The junction had 3 bases not matched to a gene; V was cut back by 1 base and J by 5 bases. The CDR3 is 15 residues long. The CDR3 region has the DNA TGTGCCAGCTCACCACGAGGGACAGGGAACAATGAGCAGTTCTTC. Its protein is CASSPRGTGNNEQFF. The whole variable domain, filled in from reference TRBV18 and TRBJ2-1, reads NAGVMQNPRHLVRRRGQEARLRCSPMKGHSHVYWYRQLPEEGLKFMVYLQKENIIDESGMPKERFSAEFPKEGPSILRIQQVVRGDSAAYFCASSPRGTGNNEQFFGPGTRLTVL.

This sequence joins TRBV3-1 (or the pseudogene TRBV3-2) and TRBJ2-1; TRBD2 aligns across 9 bases. Trimming took 2 bases from V and 8 from J; bases not matched to a gene: 4. Germline assignment: CDR1 LGHDT and CDR2 YNNKEL (reference sequence). The CDR3 runs 14 residues. The CDR3 spells CASSQNSGSDEQFF. CDR3 nucleotide sequence: TGTGCCAGCAGCCAAAATAGCGGGAGTGATGAGCAGTTCTTC.

The sample holds one count of this clone. This rearrangement joins TRBV6-2 or TRBV6-3 to TRBJ2-3; TRBD2 aligns across 10 bases. The CDR3 sequence is 17 residues long. Per the germline V gene, CDR1 is MNHEY and CDR2 is SVGEGT. Trimming cost V 2 bases and J 4 bases; bases outside gene matches: 9. The CDR3 sequence is CASSYPASGRWADTQYF. DNA of the CDR3: TGTGCCAGCAGTTACCCGGCTAGCGGGAGATGGGCAGATACGCAGTATTTT.

This sequence joins TRBV5-1 and TRBJ1-6, with 7 bases lining up with TRBD1. The CDR3 runs to 17 residues. Germline assignment: CDR1 SGHRS and CDR2 YFSETQ. The junction had 13 bases not matched to a gene; V was cut back by 3 bases and J by 7 bases. CDR3 DNA sequence: TGCGCCAGCAGCTACACCGGGACAGATTTTTTGAATTCACCCCTCCACTTT. This translates into CASSYTGTDFLNSPLHF.

This rearrangement joins TRBV4-3 to TRBJ1-5, with D perhaps matching TRBD1 (5 bases). The ends were cut back, 0 bases at V and 7 bases at J, with 13 bases in the middle. CDR3 length: 15 amino acids. Germline V gene data show CDR1 as LGHNA and CDR2 as YSLEER. CDR3 sequence (DNA): TGCGCCAGCAGCCAAGAGGAGGGGCTGGGGCAGCCCCAGCATTTT. Amino acid sequence: CASSQEEGLGQPQHF.

In its sample, this clone was seen a few times. The chain uses TRBV7-2 and TRBJ1-6; D unclear. The CDR3 totals 13 residues. Per germline, CDR1 SGHTA and CDR2 FQGNSA. V shed 5 bases and J shed 7 bases, with 9 bases lying between them. CDR3 bases: TGTGCCAGCAGCCTAGGGCCCAATTCACCCCTCCACTTT. Protein sequence: CASSLGPNSPLHF.

The chain recombines TRBV7-9 with TRBJ2-2; TRBD2 agrees at 8 bases. The CDR3 runs 16 residues. Germline CDR1 and CDR2: SEHNR and FQNEAQ (reference sequence). Losses at the gene ends were 7 bases for V and 2 bases for J; bases not matched to a gene: 9. Here the CDR3 DNA reads TGTGCCAGCACTCAACCCGGGGGGGCCAACACCGGGGAGCTGTTTTTT. It yields the protein CASTQPGGANTGELFF. The entire variable domain, with the rest obtained from reference TRBV7-9 and TRBJ2-2, is as follows: DTGVSQNPRHKITKRGQNVTFRCDPISEHNRLYWYRQTLGQGPEFLTYFQNEAQLEKSRLLSDRFSAERPKGSFSTLEIQRTEQGDSAMYLCASTQPGGANTGELFFGEGSRLTVL.

This clone was counted a single time. The gene calls are TRBV18 and TRBJ2-5; TRBD1 matches 8 bases. After removal of 3 bases from V and 4 bases from J, the junction contained 4 bases not matched to a gene. Germline V gene sequence: CDR1 KGHSH, CDR2 LQKENI. CDR3 size: 14 residues. The CDR3 nucleotides read TGTGCCAGCTCACCGTGGACAGGGCTAGAGACCCAGTACTTC. As protein: CASSPWTGLETQYF. The full variable domain, rest sourced from reference TRBV18 and TRBJ2-5, is NAGVMQNPRHLVRRRGQEARLRCSPMKGHSHVYWYRQLPEEGLKFMVYLQKENIIDESGMPKERFSAEFPKEGPSILRIQQVVRGDSAAYFCASSPWTGLETQYFGPGTRLLVL.

The V gene is TRBV5-5, the J gene TRBJ1-5, with D unclear. CDR3 length equals 17 residues. Deletions cut 4 bases from V and 2 bases from J, with 19 bases between. Germline V CDR1 and CDR2: SGHKS, YYEKEE (reference sequence). CDR3 nucleotide sequence: TGTGCCAGCAGCCCTCTAAACGACGGCACAGGCAATCAGCCCCAGCATTTT. Translation gives CASSPLNDGTGNQPQHF.

V usage is TRBV4-3 and J usage is TRBJ2-2, with D hard to call. Germline CDR1 reads LGHNA; CDR2 reads YSLEER. The CDR3 covers 16 residues. Trimming took 0 bases from V and 0 from J, leaving 8 bases between them. For the CDR3, the DNA is TGCGCCAGCAGCCAAGATACCCCAGCGAACACCGGGGAGCTGTTTTTT. Translating it yields CASSQDTPANTGELFF.

Turning to this clone: Different DNA sequences within this sample yield the same CDR3. The chain recombines TRBV4-2 with TRBJ2-7, with TRBD1 matching over 10 bases. Germline lookup yields CDR1 LGHNA and CDR2 YNFKEQ. This CDR3 has 14 residues. The junction had 4 bases not matched to a gene; V was cut back by 4 bases and J by 4 bases. CDR3 protein: CASSPGQGGYEQYF. DNA of the CDR3: TGTGCCAGCAGCCCCGGACAGGGGGGGTACGAGCAGTACTTC.

The rearrangement joins TRBV19 to TRBJ1-2; possible D gene TRBD1, 6 bases. CDR1 is LNHDA and CDR2 is SQIVND in the germline V gene (reference sequence). V was shortened by 9 bases and J by 6 bases, with 20 bases between the two germline ends. This CDR3 spans 14 amino acids. Written as DNA, the CDR3 is TGTGCCAGCGCTGAGGGAGACAGGACGCATGGCTACACCTTC. Translated: CASAEGDRTHGYTF.

This clone was detected a few times. This chain's CDR3 is CASSLGPGGASVSEQYF. The CDR3 coding sequence is TGTGCCAGCAGTTTGGGCCCCGGGGGGGCGAGTGTAAGCGAGCAGTACTTC. The chain couples TRBV27 to TRBJ2-7; 8 nucleotides match TRBD2. The CDR3 is 17 residues long. After removal of 3 bases from V and 6 bases from J, the junction contained 16 bases not matched to a gene. Germline lookup yields CDR1 MNHEY and CDR2 SMNVEV (reference sequence).